The rows below give T cell receptor beta chains drawn from one sample of a study of cytomegalovirus exposure and HLA in healthy donors. Measured with immunoSEQ multiplex PCR; TCRdb has only the in-frame clones, and not every one. The sample has just over 150,000 clones. The sample taken for sequencing was PBMCs. The receptors here all came from a man younger than 45 in good health and CMV-seronegative. Both conserved end residues are part of each CDR3. The D gene is left open where the match is weak.

v_call d_call cdr3_aa
TRBV4-3 NA CASSQDLGLLGYTF
TRBV6-1 NA CASSENRAEAFF
TRBV30 NA CAYSPSGLYNEQFF
TRBV11-2 TRBD2 CASSQVTSGSPLAQYF
TRBV5-1 TRBD1 CASSSRDRGLGGYTF
TRBV29-1 NA CSVLTQYQETQYF
TRBV28 NA CASRIGGAGEKLFF
TRBV10-2 TRBD2 CASSEETSGSSLAYNEQFF
TRBV5-1 NA CASSPTGSGNTIYF
TRBV19 NA CASSISQSTGIDEQFF
TRBV5-4 TRBD2 CASSRTSGRVNNEQFF
TRBV9 TRBD1 CASSVTTGDGYEQYF
TRBV14 TRBD1 CASSQQGARGNTIYF
TRBV7-2 TRBD2 CASSFPGTSVDTRLYEQYF
TRBV4-1 TRBD1 CASSQLTGVREPQHF
TRBV18 NA CASSPTGVYNEQFF
TRBV28 TRBD1 CASSAPGQGDQETQYF
TRBV27 TRBD2 CASRAGRGTGELFF
TRBV29-1 TRBD2 CSVKRGLAEANEQFF
TRBV2 TRBD2 CASTEIAGGLSYEQYF
TRBV29-1 NA CSVEEPGEAFF
TRBV14 NA CASSQLTDFNEKLFF
TRBV11-2 TRBD2 CASSFERERTGELFF
TRBV18 TRBD1 CASSPRKLDRGFYGYTF
TRBV10-3 TRBD2 CAISPSTGGSYNEQFF